These 6 T cell receptor beta chains were sequenced from one sample in a study of shared clonotypes between healthy human individuals. Only in-frame clones appear in the TCRdb table, and some are missing; sequencing was by immunoSEQ multiplex PCR. Of 950,000 to 1,200,000 clones listed, approximately 80% are singletons. Material: memory CD4+ T cells from PBMCs. The subset was: CD45RA-negative fraction. The receptors were gathered from a man between 18 and 29 years old in good health. Some clones in this sample may be carry-over from other donors' samples.

Here the CDR3 reads CASSRPPGTGNTGELFF. The DNA for the CDR3 is TGTGCCAGCAGCCGCCCCCCAGGGACAGGGAACACCGGGGAGCTGTTTTTT. The chain joins TRBV7-6 to TRBJ2-2, with 8 bases aligning to TRBD1. Germline lookup yields CDR1 SGHVS and CDR2 FNYEAQ. The trim removed 5 bases at V and 1 base at J, leaving 9 bases unmatched. The CDR3 extends over 17 amino acids.

The V gene is TRBV5-1, the J gene TRBJ2-1, with D possibly being TRBD1 (6 bases). V lost 0 bases, J lost 7 bases, and 14 bases lay in between. The CDR3 contains 15 residues. CDR1 and CDR2 from the germline V gene are SGHRS and YFSETQ. CDR3 in DNA: TGCGCCAGCAGCTTGGAGGGTCAGGGGTGGAATGAGCAGTTCTTC. This translates into CASSLEGQGWNEQFF.

Only a few counts were recorded for this clone. The chain combines TRBV6-1 with TRBJ1-2; 9 positions agree with TRBD1. The CDR3 sequence is 13 residues long. Germline CDR1 MNHNS, CDR2 SASEGT. Trimming took 8 bases from V and 5 from J; bases not matched to a gene: 6. The DNA for the CDR3 is TGTGCCAGCGCCTGGACAGGGGTATATGGCTACACCTTC. This codes for CASAWTGVYGYTF.

This clone appeared a single time. The chain employs TRBV29-1 and TRBJ2-2; 10 bases match TRBD2. The CDR3 loop spans 15 amino acids. J gave up 8 bases and V 4 bases, and 10 bases lay outside the gene matches. The germline CDR1 and CDR2 sequences are SQVTM and ANQGSEA. CDR3 sequence reads: CSVVGTSVAGGELFF. The DNA for the CDR3 is TGCAGCGTTGTCGGGACTAGCGTTGCGGGGGGGGAGCTGTTTTTT.

This chain links TRBV7-6 with TRBJ2-4, with a possible D match to TRBD1 (6 bases). The CDR3 has 14 amino acids. CDR1 and CDR2 (germline): SGHVS, FNYEAQ. Trimming shortened V by 6 bases and J by 7 bases, and 16 bases separated the two germline ends. As DNA, the CDR3 is TGTGCCAGCAGTCCTGCAGGGGAAAGGAACATTCAGTACTTC. Protein sequence: CASSPAGERNIQYF. The full variable domain, with the rest looked up from reference TRBV7-6 and TRBJ2-4, is GAGVSQSPRYKVTKRGQDVALRCDPISGHVSLYWYRQALGQGPEFLTYFNYEAQQDKSGLPNDRFSAERPEGSISTLTIQRTEQRDSAMYRCASSPAGERNIQYFGAGTRLSVL.

V gene TRBV30 combines with J gene TRBJ1-6; 8 nucleotides align to TRBD1. Germline loops: CDR1 GTSNPN, CDR2 SVGIG (reference sequence). The length of the CDR3 is 15 residues. J was trimmed by 8 bases and V by 2 bases; bases with no gene match: 8. The CDR3 here is CAWSLKPDRDSPLHF. The CDR3 DNA reads TGTGCCTGGAGTCTTAAACCGGACAGGGATTCACCCCTCCACTTT.